This note documents a single T cell receptor beta chain sequence. The data stem from a study of blood T cell repertoires in COVID-19. Produced via immunoSEQ multiplex PCR; TCRdb's table is partial and in-frame only. The top ten hold around 15% of the sample, which has some 45,000 clones, roughly 87% seen once. The germline V gene has CDR1 SNHLY and CDR2 FYNNEI. The CDR3 has 14 residues. Losses at the gene ends were 6 bases for V and 5 bases for J; bases not matched to a gene: 6. V and J are TRBV2 and TRBJ2-7; 11 bases fit TRBD1. The TCR was taken from a human donor in a cohort sampled during active COVID-19. The sequenced sample consisted of peripheral blood. CDR3 loop: CASRVRTGGNEQYF. Written as DNA, the CDR3 is TGTGCCAGCAGGGTCCGGACAGGGGGCAACGAGCAGTACTTC.